What follows are 13 T cell receptor beta chains derived from one specimen sequenced in a study of T cells in Graves' hyperthyroidism and ophthalmopathy. The CDR3 regions of TCR beta were amplified from RNA transcripts. Initially, a first-round RT-PCR of the TCR CDR3 employed the HTBI primer set. MiXCR, applied by TCRdb to the multiplex PCR reads, yields one record per CDR3 protein. The sample includes about 300,000 distinct CDR3 sequences, less than 30% of them seen just once. Sequenced: blood. The receptor set was obtained from a man in his forties with Graves' hyperthyroidism that later progressed to Graves' ophthalmopathy.

This clonotype has a count of ten or more. V and J are TRBV6-2 or TRBV6-3 and TRBJ2-7; 10 nucleotides agree with TRBD2. Germline CDR1 and CDR2: MNHEY and SVGEGT. Trimming cost V 0 bases and J 3 bases; bases outside gene matches: 11. The CDR3 contains 18 residues. The CDR3 region is CASSYSRVRLAGNYEQYF. The CDR3 nucleotides read TGTGCCAGCAGTTACTCCCGCGTGAGACTAGCGGGTAACTACGAGCAGTACTTC.

This clonotype was seen repeatedly, ten times or more. The J gene is TRBJ1-1, the V gene TRBV29-1; D is perhaps TRBD1 (6 bases). Trimming left V 2 bases short and J 1 base short, with 11 bases between. CDR3 length equals 14 residues. CDR1 is SQVTM, CDR2 ANQGSEA, per germline. The CDR3 sequence: CSVEPGHRNTEAFF. The CDR3 DNA reads as TGCAGCGTTGAACCGGGACACCGGAACACTGAAGCTTTCTTT.

This clonotype was observed a few times. The chain is built from TRBV9 and TRBJ2-5; 7 positions match TRBD2. The CDR3 has 15 residues. Per the germline V gene, CDR1 is SGDLS and CDR2 is YYNGEE. Trimming cost V 3 bases and J 1 base; bases outside gene matches: 6. The CDR3 protein is CASSDRLAAQETQYF. DNA for the CDR3: TGTGCCAGCAGCGACCGGCTAGCGGCCCAAGAGACCCAGTACTTC.

The chain couples TRBV28 to TRBJ1-2; no clear D gene. In germline, CDR1 is MDHEN, CDR2 SYDVKM. V was pared by 6 bases and J by 2 bases, with 7 bases between. CDR3 length: 12 amino acids. The DNA of the CDR3 is TGTGCCAGCAGAGGTTGGAACTATGGCTACACCTTC. The encoded protein is CASRGWNYGYTF.

The chain links TRBV15 to TRBJ1-5, with 8 nucleotides matching TRBD1. Germline lookup yields CDR1 LNHNV and CDR2 YYDKDF (reference sequence). The length of the CDR3 is 15 residues. With V trimmed by 7 bases and J by 0 bases, 5 bases remained unmatched. DNA of the CDR3: TGTGCCACCACCCCCGGACAGGGTAGCAATCAGCCCCAGCATTTT. Residues: CATTPGQGSNQPQHF. The entire variable domain, with the rest obtained from reference TRBV15 and TRBJ1-5, is as follows: DAMVIQNPRYQVTQFGKPVTLSCSQTLNHNVMYWYQQKSSQAPKLLFHYYDKDFNNEADTPDNFQSRRPNTSFCFLDIRSPGLGDTAMYLCATTPGQGSNQPQHFGDGTRLSIL.

The genes are TRBV20-1 and TRBJ2-4, with D perhaps given as TRBD1 or TRBD2 (7 bases each). CDR3 length equals 16 residues. V lost 0 bases and J lost 3, with 15 bases in between. Germline CDR1 reads DFQATT; CDR2 reads SNEGSKA (reference sequence). The chain's CDR3 is CSARDQGGGGKNIQYF. The CDR3 coding sequence is TGCAGTGCTAGAGATCAGGGGGGGGGAGGCAAAAACATTCAGTACTTC.

This clonotype was recorded at least ten times. The chain carries TRBV3-1 and TRBJ1-6, with D possibly matching TRBD1 (6 bases). This CDR3 spans 15 amino acids. The ends were cut back, 1 base at V and 9 bases at J, with 13 bases in the middle. CDR1 is LGHDT and CDR2 is YNNKEL in the germline V gene (reference sequence). The CDR3: CASSQAEDRPSPLHF. In nucleotides, the CDR3 is TGTGCCAGCAGCCAAGCTGAAGACAGGCCTTCACCCCTCCACTTT.

This clonotype was seen many times. The chain couples TRBV10-3 to TRBJ2-3; a possible D gene is TRBD2 (5 bases). V gave up 8 bases and J gave up 1 base, with 13 bases separating them. The CDR3 is 14 residues long. The germline V gene encodes CDR1 ENHRY and CDR2 SYGVKD. In DNA form, the CDR3 reads TGTGCCATCGGAGGACCCATGGGCACAGATACGCAGTATTTT. Translated: CAIGGPMGTDTQYF.

This clonotype was seen many times. The rearrangement joins TRBV29-1 to TRBJ2-7; D is ambiguous. The CDR3 totals 11 residues. Between the trimmed V and J ends, which lost 7 bases and 6 bases, there was a span of 13 bases. Looked up from germline, CDR1 is SQVTM and CDR2 is ANQGSEA. CDR3 region: CSARASREQYF. The DNA for the CDR3 is TGCAGCGCCAGAGCCTCTCGCGAGCAGTACTTC.

This clonotype was detected only a few times. V and J are TRBV4-2 and TRBJ1-1; 10 nucleotides line up with TRBD1. The V segment lost 4 bases and the J segment 5 bases; nucleotides outside the gene matches: 7. The germline V gene has CDR1 LGHNA and CDR2 YNFKEQ. The length of the CDR3 is 15 residues. The CDR3 loop is CASSLLRDRGTEAFF. In DNA form, the CDR3 reads TGTGCCAGCAGCCTCCTCCGGGACAGGGGAACTGAAGCTTTCTTT.

This clonotype was seen many times. The CDR3 protein is CASSQPGGSGISYEQYF. The CDR3 coding sequence is TGTGCCAGCAGCCAACCCGGAGGCAGCGGGATCTCCTACGAGCAGTACTTC. The V call is TRBV28, the J call TRBJ2-7, with 7 positions matching TRBD2. V lost 6 bases, J lost 0 bases, and 14 bases stayed unmatched. CDR3 length: 17 amino acids. Germline assignment: CDR1 MDHEN and CDR2 SYDVKM.

This clonotype was recorded at least ten times. The rearrangement links TRBV29-1 to TRBJ2-2; D is unclear. Germline V lookup: CDR1 SQVTM, CDR2 ANQGSEA. Trimming pared 2 bases from V and 1 base from J, leaving 5 bases between. The CDR3 length is 13 residues. CDR3 nucleotide sequence: TGCAGCGTTGAATCGCAGAACACCGGGGAGCTGTTTTTT. Protein product: CSVESQNTGELFF.

In its sample, this clonotype was seen a few times. V usage is TRBV27 and J usage is TRBJ2-5, with 8 bases identical to TRBD2. V dropped 6 bases and J dropped 5; count of bases not matched to a gene: 11. This CDR3 has 15 amino acids. CDR1 MNHEY and CDR2 SMNVEV come from the germline V gene (reference sequence). CDR3: CASSRTSQSVETQYF. CDR3 DNA: TGTGCCAGCAGCCGGACTAGCCAAAGCGTGGAGACCCAGTACTTC.